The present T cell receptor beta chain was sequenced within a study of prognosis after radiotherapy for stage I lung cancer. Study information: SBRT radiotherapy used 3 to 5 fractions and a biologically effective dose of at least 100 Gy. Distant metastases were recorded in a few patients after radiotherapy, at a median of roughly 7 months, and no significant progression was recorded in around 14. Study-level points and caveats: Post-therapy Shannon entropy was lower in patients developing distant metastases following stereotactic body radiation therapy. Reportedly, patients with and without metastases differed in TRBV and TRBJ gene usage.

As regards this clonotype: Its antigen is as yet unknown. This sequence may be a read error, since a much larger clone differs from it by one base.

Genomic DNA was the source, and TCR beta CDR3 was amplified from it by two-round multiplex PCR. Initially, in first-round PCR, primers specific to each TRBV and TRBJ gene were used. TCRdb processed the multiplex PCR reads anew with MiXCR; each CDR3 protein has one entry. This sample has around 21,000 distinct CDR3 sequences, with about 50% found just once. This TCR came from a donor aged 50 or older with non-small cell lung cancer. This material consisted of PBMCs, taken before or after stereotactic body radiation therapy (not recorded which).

CDR3 in amino acids: CASSLGGAAGGTNEKLFF. The CDR3 DNA follows: TGTGCCAGCAGCTTAGGAGGGGCTGCAGGAGGAACTAATGAAAAACTGTTTTTT. J is TRBJ1-4 and V is TRBV9; a weak D match, TRBD1 (5 bases). This CDR3 has 18 residues. Germline CDR1 and CDR2: SGDLS and YYNGEE. V was trimmed by 4 bases and J by 1 base, leaving 20 bases between them.